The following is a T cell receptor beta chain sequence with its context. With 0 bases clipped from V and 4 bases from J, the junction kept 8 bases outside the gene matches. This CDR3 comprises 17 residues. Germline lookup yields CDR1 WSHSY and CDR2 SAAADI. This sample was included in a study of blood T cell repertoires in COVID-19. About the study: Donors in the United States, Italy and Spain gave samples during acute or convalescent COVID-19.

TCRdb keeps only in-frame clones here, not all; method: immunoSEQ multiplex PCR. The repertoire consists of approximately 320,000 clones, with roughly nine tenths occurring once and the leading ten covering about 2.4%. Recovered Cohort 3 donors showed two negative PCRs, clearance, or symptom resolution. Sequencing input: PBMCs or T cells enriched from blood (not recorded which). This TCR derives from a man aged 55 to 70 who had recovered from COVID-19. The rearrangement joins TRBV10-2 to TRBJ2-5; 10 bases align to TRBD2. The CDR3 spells CASSESLERGGLETQYF. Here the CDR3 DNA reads TGCGCCAGCAGTGAGTCGTTGGAGCGGGGGGGCCTAGAGACCCAGTACTTC.